One and the same sample provided the 8 T cell receptor beta chains below, sequenced in a study of STAT5B mutations in CD4+ large granular lymphocyte leukemia. Produced via immunoSEQ multiplex PCR; TCRdb's table is partial and in-frame only. Counted here are roughly 40,000 clones, roughly 80% occurring once; the ten biggest clones make up approximately 0.33%. The source material was CD4+ T cells from blood buffy coats. These TCRs come from a human donor in good health.

The gene calls are TRBV6-5 and TRBJ1-6, with 10 positions matching TRBD1. With V trimmed by 4 bases and J by 7 bases, 7 bases remained unmatched. This CDR3 comprises 16 residues. Germline values: CDR1 MNHEY, CDR2 SVGAGI. The CDR3 sequence: CASSSPGQGWNSPLHF. The DNA for the CDR3 is TGTGCCAGCAGTTCCCCGGGACAGGGGTGGAATTCACCCCTCCACTTT.

The chain uses TRBV28 and TRBJ2-7, with TRBD1 as a possible D gene (6 bases). Per germline, CDR1 MDHEN and CDR2 SYDVKM. V was clipped by 6 bases and J by 3 bases, with 18 bases between them. The CDR3 is 15 residues long. This CDR3 is CASRTPLTGLYEQYF. The CDR3 DNA reads as TGTGCCAGCAGAACTCCCCTGACAGGTCTCTACGAGCAGTACTTC.

This clone has only a few counts. The rearrangement uses TRBV18 and TRBJ1-2, with TRBD1 matching 8 bases. V lost 3 bases and J lost 4; bases outside the gene matches: 7. Germline assignment: CDR1 KGHSH and CDR2 LQKENI. The CDR3 totals 15 residues. The DNA for the CDR3 is TGTGCCAGCTCACCCGTGACAGGGGCTGCCTATGGCTACACCTTC. This encodes CASSPVTGAAYGYTF.

The rearrangement uses TRBV7-2 and TRBJ2-7; D call uncertain. The CDR3 contains 15 residues. The ends were cut back, 1 base at V and 2 bases at J, with 12 bases in the middle. From germline, CDR1 is SGHTA and CDR2 FQGNSA. CDR3 DNA: TGTGCCAGCAGCTTAGGTTTCCAGTCAACCTACGAGCAGTACTTC. Translated, it gives CASSLGFQSTYEQYF.

The rearrangement uses TRBV18 and TRBJ1-1, with D maybe TRBD1 (5 bases). Germline lookup yields CDR1 KGHSH and CDR2 LQKENI. The V and J ends lost 4 bases and 5 bases respectively, with 11 bases between them. The CDR3 is made up of 13 amino acids. The CDR3 protein is CASSQGRVTEAFF. CDR3 bases: TGTGCCAGCTCACAGGGCAGGGTTACTGAAGCTTTCTTT.

The chain combines TRBV5-1 with TRBJ2-5; D might be TRBD2 (6 bases). The germline CDR1 and CDR2 sequences are SGHRS and YFSETQ. The CDR3 is made up of 15 amino acids. The V gene lost 4 bases and the J gene lost 1 base, with 14 bases spanning the gap. The CDR3 nucleotides are TGCGCCAGCAGCGCCCACCGGGACTTCCAAGAGACCCAGTACTTC. Translating gives CASSAHRDFQETQYF.

Concerning this clone: One end of the junction does not line up with germline, which may come from a read error. CDR3 region: CAISESTRRGANVLTF. As DNA, the CDR3 is TGTGCCATCAGTGAGTCGACTCGGAGGGGGGCCAACGTCCTGACTTTC. This chain links TRBV6-1 with TRBJ2-6; possible D gene TRBD2, 5 bases. Germline V lookup: CDR1 MNHNS, CDR2 SASEGT. The CDR3 sequence is 16 residues long.

This clone was counted a few times. The genes are TRBV5-4 and TRBJ2-7; 8 nucleotides match TRBD1. The junction had 3 bases not matched to a gene; V was cut back by 1 base and J by 0 bases. The germline CDR1 and CDR2 sequences are SGHNT and YYREEE (reference sequence). This CDR3 region has 15 residues. CDR3 bases: TGTGCCAGCAGCTTGCAACAGGGGGTCTCCTACGAGCAGTACTTC. It translates to CASSLQQGVSYEQYF.